Listed below are T cell receptor beta chains from one sample, sequenced in a study of T cells in Graves' hyperthyroidism and ophthalmopathy. MiXCR was run by TCRdb on the multiplex PCR reads, yielding one entry per CDR3 protein. The table includes over 700,000 distinct CDR3 sequences, approximately 36% detected once. The sample comprised blood. These receptor sequences come from a woman aged 40 to 50 with Graves' hyperthyroidism. Both conserved end residues are part of each CDR3. A D gene is named only where the DNA matches it firmly. Clone size is stated in some rows and not others, as once, few, many or a class when expanded.

j_call | v_call | clone_size | d_call | cdr3_aa | cdr3_nt
TRBJ1-4 | TRBV7-8 | NA | TRBD1 | CASSPVSGGREKLFF | TGTGCCAGCAGCCCCGTTTCAGGGGGAAGGGAAAAACTGTTTTTT
TRBJ2-6 | TRBV7-9 | many | NA | CASKKQGPFRSGANVLTF | TGTGCCAGCAAAAAACAGGGACCGTTCCGCTCTGGGGCCAACGTCCTGACTTTC
TRBJ2-7 | TRBV11-2 | NA | TRBD1 | CASGYRDRADEQYF | TGTGCCAGCGGCTACAGGGACAGGGCTGACGAGCAGTACTTC
TRBJ2-2 | TRBV6-1 | NA | TRBD2 | CASSDALAGGTGELFF | TGTGCCAGCAGTGACGCACTAGCGGGGGGCACCGGGGAGCTGTTTTTT
TRBJ2-1 | TRBV12-3/TRBV12-4 | NA | TRBD2 | CASSPGLAVGNEQFF | TGTGCCAGCAGTCCGGGACTAGCCGTAGGTAACGAGCAGTTCTTC
TRBJ2-1 | TRBV7-2 | NA | NA | CASSVDSGSYNEQFF | TGTGCCAGCAGCGTAGACAGCGGCTCCTACAATGAGCAGTTCTTC
TRBJ1-4 | TRBV3-1 | few | NA | CASSQVLSEKLFF | TGTGCCAGCAGCCAAGTTCTGAGTGAAAAACTGTTTTTT
TRBJ1-5 | TRBV6-5 | many | NA | CASRKGDNQPQHF | TGTGCCAGCCGAAAGGGGGACAATCAGCCCCAGCATTTT
TRBJ1-2 | TRBV6-5 | NA | NA | CAISYRGRTWYTF | TGTGCCATCAGTTACCGGGGCCGGACTTGGTACACCTTC
TRBJ2-7 | TRBV7-9 | once | TRBD2 | CASSYGGASYEQYF | TGTGCCAGCAGCTACGGGGGGGCGTCCTACGAGCAGTACTTC
TRBJ1-2 | TRBV6-5 | NA | NA | CASSYSNNYGYTF | TGTGCCAGCAGTTACAGCAATAACTATGGCTACACCTTC
TRBJ2-6 | TRBV5-1 | few | NA | CASSPRGEFTGANVLTF | TGCGCCAGCAGCCCGAGGGGAGAATTCACTGGGGCCAACGTCCTGACTTTC
TRBJ1-6 | TRBV11-1 | many | TRBD1 | CASSFRQGDSPLHF | TGTGCCAGCAGCTTCCGACAGGGGGACTCACCCCTCCACTTT
TRBJ2-7 | TRBV6-5 | few | TRBD2 | CASSRVREAYEQYF | TGTGCCAGCAGTCGTGTGCGGGAGGCCTACGAGCAGTACTTC
TRBJ1-4 | TRBV7-2 | many | NA | CASSLLLGLNEKLFF | TGTGCCAGCAGCTTGCTTTTGGGCCTTAATGAAAAACTGTTTTTT
TRBJ1-2 | TRBV12-3/TRBV12-4 | few | NA | CASSLGGRKGGYTF | TGTGCCAGCAGTTTAGGTGGCAGGAAGGGGGGCTACACCTTC
TRBJ2-2 | TRBV7-3 | many | NA | CASSLSSNTGELFF | TGTGCCAGCAGCTTAAGCAGCAACACCGGGGAGCTGTTTTTT
TRBJ2-7 | TRBV12-3/TRBV12-4 | many | NA | CASSPGMASYEQYF | TGTGCCAGCAGCCCCGGGATGGCGTCCTACGAGCAGTACTTC
TRBJ1-3 | TRBV7-2 | few | NA | CASSLSGYSGNTIYF | TGTGCCAGCAGCTTATCAGGGTACTCTGGAAACACCATATATTTT
TRBJ1-5 | TRBV7-2 | many | NA | CASSTQGNQPQHF | TGTGCCAGCAGTACCCAGGGCAATCAGCCCCAGCATTTT
TRBJ1-3 | TRBV4-1 | few | TRBD1 | CASSQEDRVGNTIYF | TGCGCCAGCAGCCAGGAAGACAGGGTTGGAAACACCATATATTTT
TRBJ2-1 | TRBV10-3 | NA | TRBD2 | CAIRRASGSNEQFF | TGTGCCATCAGGCGGGCCAGCGGGAGCAATGAGCAGTTCTTC
TRBJ2-2 | TRBV7-9 | many | TRBD1 | CASSPTGGSNTGELFF | TGTGCCAGCAGCCCGACAGGGGGCTCGAACACCGGGGAGCTGTTTTTT
TRBJ1-4 | TRBV20-1 | few | NA | CSARDPLSVSNEKLFF | TGCAGTGCTAGAGATCCATTATCCGTCTCTAATGAAAAACTGTTTTTT
TRBJ1-5 | TRBV2 | NA | NA | CASSYESGQPQHF | TGTGCCAGCAGTTACGAGTCTGGGCAGCCCCAGCATTTT
TRBJ1-5 | TRBV5-8 | NA | TRBD1 | CASRDGTGYFQPQHF | TGTGCCAGCAGAGACGGGACAGGGTATTTTCAGCCCCAGCATTTT
TRBJ1-5 | TRBV20-1 | many | TRBD1 | CSADRETNQPQHF | TGCAGTGCAGACAGGGAGACGAATCAGCCCCAGCATTTT
TRBJ2-2 | TRBV2 | many | NA | CASSSSGITGELFF | TGTGCCAGCAGCAGTAGCGGTATCACCGGGGAGCTGTTTTTT
TRBJ2-7 | TRBV20-1 | many | NA | CSASSIQEYYEQYF | TGCAGTGCTAGTTCTATACAGGAATACTACGAGCAGTACTTC
TRBJ2-5 | TRBV4-3 | once | TRBD2 | CASSQTAGARETQYF | TGCGCCAGCAGCCAAACAGCGGGAGCACGAGAGACCCAGTACTTC
TRBJ2-7 | TRBV7-2 | NA | NA | CASSQAYREPTYEQYF | TGCGCCAGCAGCCAAGCCTACAGGGAGCCGACCTACGAGCAGTACTTC
TRBJ2-7 | TRBV20-1 | NA | TRBD2 | CSATHLAGGPTGEQYF | TGCAGTGCTACCCATCTAGCGGGGGGCCCGACTGGTGAGCAGTACTTC
TRBJ2-6 | TRBV7-9 | NA | NA | CASSLRALRDTNKSGANVLTF | TGTGCCAGCAGCTTAAGGGCGCTTCGGGACACAAATAAATCTGGGGCCAACGTCCTGACTTTC
TRBJ1-6 | TRBV5-6 | many | NA | CASSPRGTRGTSPLHF | TGTGCCAGCAGCCCGCGAGGGACGAGGGGAACTTCACCCCTCCACTTT
TRBJ1-1 | TRBV10-2 | NA | NA | CASSPLGEMSTEAFF | TGTGCCAGCAGTCCGCTCGGAGAAATGAGCACTGAAGCTTTCTTT
TRBJ2-7 | TRBV10-3 | NA | NA | CAISLGRGEQYF | TGTGCCATCAGTTTAGGCAGAGGCGAGCAGTACTTC
TRBJ1-3 | TRBV10-3 | NA | NA | CASSPDVQGGNTIYF | TGTGCCAGCTCACCAGACGTGCAGGGTGGAAACACCATATATTTT
TRBJ2-5 | TRBV10-3 | NA | NA | CATRTWETQYF | TGTGCCACCCGGACGTGGGAGACCCAGTACTTC
TRBJ1-2 | TRBV19 | few | TRBD1 | CASSHTGGTSYGYTF | TGTGCCAGTAGCCATACAGGGGGGACTTCCTATGGCTACACCTTC
TRBJ1-2 | TRBV20-1 | few | NA | CSASPTFGNQGRGYTF | TGCAGTGCTAGCCCGACTTTTGGGAATCAGGGGCGCGGCTACACCTTC
TRBJ2-5 | TRBV10-3 | many | TRBD2 | CAISSRGRLAGETQYF | TGTGCCATCAGTTCACGAGGTCGGCTAGCGGGAGAGACCCAGTACTTC
TRBJ1-1 | TRBV6-5 | NA | NA | CASSTWGENTEAFF | TGTGCCAGCAGTACTTGGGGGGAGAACACTGAAGCTTTCTTT
TRBJ2-7 | TRBV5-1 | many | TRBD2 | CASSFGYGGRAYEQYF | TGCGCCAGCAGCTTTGGTTACGGCGGGAGGGCCTACGAGCAGTACTTC
TRBJ1-5 | TRBV4-1 | many | NA | CASSQDQRVGQPQHF | TGCGCCAGCAGCCAAGATCAGAGGGTAGGTCAGCCCCAGCATTTT